This TCR beta chain was captured by sequencing in a study of CXCR3-negative and CXCR3-positive naive CD8 T cells (dated by TCRdb to 2018 to 2020). Turning to the overall study: In total, some 130 million TRB reads were obtained, or roughly 1.5 +/- 0.3 million reads per library. Diversity and physicochemical repertoire analyses covered some eleven donors pooled from two independent experiments. Naive subsets from five or six donors and memory cells from 3 donors were included in the TRBV-TRBJ cluster analysis. What the work shows at the level of the full study, not this receptor alone: Freshly isolated PBMCs were used for most assays because CXCR3 expression partially decreased after cryopreservation. Because surface CD5, which is linked to self-reactivity in mice, was comparable between the naive subsets, TCR interaction strength was also inferred from the physicochemical properties of TRB CDR3s. Within the same donor, TRBV-TRBJ usage looked similar between naive CXCR3-negative and CXCR3-positive cells, but memory cells had distinct patterns. Compared with CXCR3-negative naive cells, CXCR3-positive naive cells had TRB CDR3s with higher hydrophobicity (lower Kidera factor 4), lower energy, and higher strength and volume indices. Both naive subsets had comparably high repertoire diversity, while memory CD8+ T cells had much lower repertoire diversity.

CDR1 and CDR2, looked up from the germline V gene, are SGHTA and FQGTGA. From the cysteine through the phenylalanine, the CDR3 covers 16 amino acids. Only the protein is on record. For every CD8+ T cell subset, around 300,000 cells were flow-sorted straight into RLT lysis buffer, and each subset was sorted in triplicate. To keep memory contaminants out, a stringent definition of naive CD8+ T cells was applied: CD45RO-CCR7+CD27+CD95-. Using standard density gradient centrifugation, peripheral blood mononuclear cells were isolated from buffy coats. Naive CXCR3-negative and CXCR3-positive CD8+ T cells were flow-sorted using a FACSAria III. Total RNA was extracted from sorted cells using an RNeasy Mini Kit. On this clonotype: This clone's antigen is unknown.

This sample was sequenced with a NextSeq 550. The Human TCR Profiling Kit (MiLaboratory) was used to make UMI-labeled 5' RACE TRB cDNA libraries. The full amount of extracted RNA was used for cDNA synthesis, and the full amount of resulting cDNA was used for PCR amplification. Libraries were prepared in parallel with an identical number of PCR cycles. On the authors' methods: With a requirement of at least two reads per UMI, MIGEC and MiXCR extracted about 50,000 +/- 10,000 unique UMI-labeled TRB cDNA molecules per library. On average, each library contained approximately 40,000 +/- 10,000 functional in-frame TRB CDR3 nucleotide clonotypes without stop codons. After downsampling to 5000 UMI-labeled TRB molecules per sample, diversity metrics such as normalized Shannon-Wiener and Chao1 were calculated in VDJtools. VDJtools was used to calculate clonotype-size-weighted physicochemical properties of the central five CDR3 residues, namely interaction energy, strength, volume and Kidera factor 4. The reads were reprocessed in TCRdb, with one entry per CDR3 protein sequence and no accompanying DNA. In this record, the V and J calls reflect TCRdb's handling and not the investigators' own analysis. This sample's table contains some 150,000 distinct CDR3 sequences. The ten largest account for roughly 0.28% of the sample.

The sequenced sample was naive CXCR3+ CD8+ T cells from blood. The cell subset or site label corresponds to: CD45RO-CCR7+CD27+CD95- naive CD8+ T cells expressing CXCR3 (TNR3+). The chain links TRBV7-3 with TRBJ2-1; the TCRdb call, TRBD2, lacks DNA for checking. The receptor comes from a human donor in good health. Some clones in this sample may be carry-over from other donors' samples. The CDR3 protein is CASSLNAAGGPSEQFF.